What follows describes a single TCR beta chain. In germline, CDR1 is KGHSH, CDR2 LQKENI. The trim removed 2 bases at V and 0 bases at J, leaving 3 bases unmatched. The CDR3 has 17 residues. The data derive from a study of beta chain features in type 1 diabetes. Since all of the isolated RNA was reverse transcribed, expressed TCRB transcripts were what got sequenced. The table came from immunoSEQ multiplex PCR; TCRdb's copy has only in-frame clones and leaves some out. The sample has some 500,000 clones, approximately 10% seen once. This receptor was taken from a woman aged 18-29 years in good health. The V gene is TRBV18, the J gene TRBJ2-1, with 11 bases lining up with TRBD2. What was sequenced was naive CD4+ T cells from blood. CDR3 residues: CASSPSSGGSSYNEQFF. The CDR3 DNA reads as TGTGCCAGCTCACCATCTAGCGGGGGGAGCTCCTACAATGAGCAGTTCTTC.